A selection of T cell receptor beta chains follows, all from one sample in a study of blood T cell repertoires in COVID-19. TCRdb keeps only in-frame clones here, not all; method: immunoSEQ multiplex PCR. The sample lists some 230,000 clones, approximately 81% occurring once. The sequenced sample consisted of peripheral blood. The receptors stem from a man in his forties with acute or convalescent COVID-19. The CDR3 runs from the conserved cysteine through the conserved F or W. The D gene is left open where the match is weak. Some rows mark clone size as missing; the rest say once, few, many or name a class of expanded clone.

TRBJ2-1 TRBV11-1 NA NA CASRTDSGDSYNEQFF TGTGCCAGCAGAACGGACTCGGGGGACTCCTACAATGAGCAGTTCTTC
TRBJ1-5 TRBV19 NA NA CASSNLLTNQPQHF TGTGCCAGTAGTAATTTGCTGACAAATCAGCCCCAGCATTTT
TRBJ2-7 TRBV18 NA NA CASSTASGVYEQYF TGTGCCAGCTCTACTGCCTCGGGGGTCTACGAGCAGTACTTC
TRBJ1-1 TRBV15 NA NA CATSSERGTEAFF TGTGCCACCAGCAGCGAAAGAGGAACTGAAGCTTTCTTT
TRBJ2-7 TRBV11-3 NA NA CASSLDRDEQYF TGTGCCAGCAGCTTAGACAGGGACGAGCAGTACTTC
TRBJ1-1 TRBV6-5 NA NA CASSRTDLNTEAFF TGTGCCAGCAGTCGGACAGACCTCAACACTGAAGCTTTCTTT
TRBJ2-1 TRBV19 NA NA CASSIGGNEQFF TGTGCCAGTAGTATAGGAGGAAATGAGCAGTTCTTC
TRBJ1-1 TRBV7-3 NA NA CASSRGGWENTEAFF TGTGCCAGCAGCCGCGGGGGTTGGGAGAACACTGAAGCTTTCTTT
TRBJ2-3 TRBV7-8 once TRBD1 CASRGQGRTPTDTQYF TGTGCCAGCAGGGGACAGGGGCGCACCCCCACAGATACGCAGTATTTT
TRBJ1-2 TRBV5-4 few TRBD1 CASSLATGQAANYGYTF TGTGCCAGCAGCTTGGCTACCGGACAGGCAGCTAACTATGGCTACACCTTC
TRBJ2-3 TRBV5-1 NA NA CASGDSSTDTQYF TGCGCCAGCGGGGACTCCTCCACAGATACGCAGTATTTT
TRBJ1-2 TRBV9 NA TRBD1 CASSPQTGTGNYGYTF TGTGCCAGCAGCCCCCAAACCGGGACAGGGAACTATGGCTACACCTTC
TRBJ1-2 TRBV11-2 once NA CASSLNVAPDDGYTF TGTGCCAGCAGCTTAAACGTGGCCCCCGATGATGGCTACACCTTC
TRBJ1-2 TRBV7-9 NA NA CASSPPGGGYGYTF TGTGCCAGCAGCCCGCCCGGGGGAGGCTATGGCTACACCTTC
TRBJ1-3 TRBV5-4 NA NA CASSVGNGISGNTIYF TGTGCCAGCAGCGTGGGAAACGGGATCTCTGGAAACACCATATATTTT
TRBJ2-2 TRBV5-1 once TRBD1 CASSDGTATGELFF TGCGCCAGCAGCGACGGGACAGCCACCGGGGAGCTGTTTTTT
TRBJ1-2 TRBV19 NA NA CASLEGDRANYGYTF TGTGCCAGCCTCGAGGGGGACCGAGCTAACTATGGCTACACCTTC
TRBJ2-5 TRBV2 NA TRBD2 CASSDPERGGGETQYF TGTGCCAGCAGTGACCCCGAGCGGGGGGGCGGAGAGACCCAGTACTTC